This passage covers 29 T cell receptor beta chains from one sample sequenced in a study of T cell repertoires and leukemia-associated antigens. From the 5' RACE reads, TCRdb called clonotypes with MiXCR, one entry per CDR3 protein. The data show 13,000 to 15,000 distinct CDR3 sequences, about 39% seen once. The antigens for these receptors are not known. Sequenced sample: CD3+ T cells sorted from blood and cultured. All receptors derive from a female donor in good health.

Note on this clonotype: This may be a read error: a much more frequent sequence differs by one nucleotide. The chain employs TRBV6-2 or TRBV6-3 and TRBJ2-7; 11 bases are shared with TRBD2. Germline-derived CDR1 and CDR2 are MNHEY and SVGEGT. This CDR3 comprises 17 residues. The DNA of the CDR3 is TGTACCAGCAGTTCTCCGGGACTAGCGGAGATCTCCTACGAGCAGTACTTC. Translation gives CTSSSPGLAEISYEQYF.

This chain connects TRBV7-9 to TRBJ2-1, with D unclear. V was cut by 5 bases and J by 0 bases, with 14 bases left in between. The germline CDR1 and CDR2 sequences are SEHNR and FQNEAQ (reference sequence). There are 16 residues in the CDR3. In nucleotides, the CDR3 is TGTGCCAGCAGCGAACCGACCGAGAGCTCCTACAATGAGCAGTTCTTC. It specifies CASSEPTESSYNEQFF.

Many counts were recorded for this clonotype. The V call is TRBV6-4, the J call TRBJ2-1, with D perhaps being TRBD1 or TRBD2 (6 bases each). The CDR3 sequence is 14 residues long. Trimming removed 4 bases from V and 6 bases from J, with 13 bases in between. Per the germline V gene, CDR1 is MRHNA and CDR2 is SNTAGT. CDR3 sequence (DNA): TGTGCCAGCAGTGCCGGAGGGGGAGGCAATGAGCAGTTCTTC. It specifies CASSAGGGGNEQFF.

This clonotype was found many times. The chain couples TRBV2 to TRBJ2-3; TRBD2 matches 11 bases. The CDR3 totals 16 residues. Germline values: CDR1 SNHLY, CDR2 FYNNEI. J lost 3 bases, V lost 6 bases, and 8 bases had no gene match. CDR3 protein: CASSRLAGGPTDTQYF. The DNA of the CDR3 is TGTGCCAGCAGCCGCTTAGCGGGAGGGCCAACAGATACGCAGTATTTT.

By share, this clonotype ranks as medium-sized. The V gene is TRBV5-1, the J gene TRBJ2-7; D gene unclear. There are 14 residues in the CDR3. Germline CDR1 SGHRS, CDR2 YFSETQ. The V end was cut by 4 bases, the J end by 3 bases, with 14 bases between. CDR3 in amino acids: CASSPGRTFYEQYF. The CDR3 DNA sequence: TGCGCCAGCAGCCCCGGACGGACCTTCTACGAGCAGTACTTC.

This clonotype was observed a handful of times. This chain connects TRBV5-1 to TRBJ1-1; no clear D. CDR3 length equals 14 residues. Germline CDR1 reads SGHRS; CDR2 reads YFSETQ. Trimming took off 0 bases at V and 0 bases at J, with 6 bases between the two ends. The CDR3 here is CASSLGTLNTEAFF. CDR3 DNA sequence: TGCGCCAGCAGCTTGGGGACGTTGAACACTGAAGCTTTCTTT.

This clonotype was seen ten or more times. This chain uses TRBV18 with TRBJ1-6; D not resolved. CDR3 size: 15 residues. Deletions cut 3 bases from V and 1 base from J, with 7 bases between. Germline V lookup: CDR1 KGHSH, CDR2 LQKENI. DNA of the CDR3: TGTGCCAGCTCACCTCAAGGGTCCTATAATTCACCCCTCCACTTT. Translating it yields CASSPQGSYNSPLHF.

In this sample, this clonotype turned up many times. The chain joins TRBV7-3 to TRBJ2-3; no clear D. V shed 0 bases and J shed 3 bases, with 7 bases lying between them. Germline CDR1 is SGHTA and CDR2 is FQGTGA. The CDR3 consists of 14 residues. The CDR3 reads CASSLTGSTDTQYF. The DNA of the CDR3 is TGTGCCAGCAGCTTAACTGGTTCGACAGATACGCAGTATTTT.

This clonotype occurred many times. As DNA, the CDR3 is TGTGCCGTAACGGGGCTTTCCCAAGAGACCCAGTACTTC. Amino acids: CAVTGLSQETQYF. The J gene is TRBJ2-5, the V gene TRBV28; D possibly matches TRBD1 or TRBD2 (5 bases each). Germline loops: CDR1 MDHEN, CDR2 SYDVKM. CDR3 size: 13 residues. Trimming cost V 11 bases and J 1 base, with 14 bases left between them.

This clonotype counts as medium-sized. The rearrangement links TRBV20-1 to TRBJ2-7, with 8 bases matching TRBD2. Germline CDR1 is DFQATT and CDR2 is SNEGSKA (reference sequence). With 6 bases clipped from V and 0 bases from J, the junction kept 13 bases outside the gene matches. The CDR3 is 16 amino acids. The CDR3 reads CSAQTPIAGSSYEQYF. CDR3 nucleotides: TGCAGTGCGCAAACACCCATAGCGGGGAGCTCCTACGAGCAGTACTTC.

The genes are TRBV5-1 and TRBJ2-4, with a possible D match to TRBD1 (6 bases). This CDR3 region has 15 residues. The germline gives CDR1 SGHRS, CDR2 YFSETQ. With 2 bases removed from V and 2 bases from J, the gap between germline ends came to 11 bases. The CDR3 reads CASSFQQGTKNIQYF. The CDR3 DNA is TGCGCCAGCAGCTTTCAACAGGGTACCAAAAACATTCAGTACTTC.

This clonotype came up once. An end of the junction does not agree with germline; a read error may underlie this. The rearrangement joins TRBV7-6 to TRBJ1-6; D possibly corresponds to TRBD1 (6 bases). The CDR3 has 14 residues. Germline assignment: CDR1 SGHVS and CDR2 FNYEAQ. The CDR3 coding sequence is TGTGCCAGCAACCCCGCGGGGGGCCATTCGCCCCTCCACTTT. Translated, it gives CASNPAGGHSPLHF.

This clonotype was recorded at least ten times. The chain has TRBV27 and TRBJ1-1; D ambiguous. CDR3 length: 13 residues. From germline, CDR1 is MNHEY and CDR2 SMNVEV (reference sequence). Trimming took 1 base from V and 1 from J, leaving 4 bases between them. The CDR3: CASSLYGNTEAFF. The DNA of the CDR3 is TGTGCCAGCAGTTTATACGGGAACACTGAAGCTTTCTTT.

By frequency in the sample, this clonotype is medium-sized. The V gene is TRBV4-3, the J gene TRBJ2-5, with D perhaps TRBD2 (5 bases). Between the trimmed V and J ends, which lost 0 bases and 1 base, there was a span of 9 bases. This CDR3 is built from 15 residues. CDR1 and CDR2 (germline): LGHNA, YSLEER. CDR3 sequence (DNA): TGCGCCAGCAGCCAAGACCGGGGAGTCCAAGAGACCCAGTACTTC. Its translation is CASSQDRGVQETQYF.

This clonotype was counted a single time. The CDR3 loop reads CASRWGLADTGELFF. The CDR3 region has the DNA TGCGCCAGCAGGTGGGGCCTGGCCGACACCGGGGAGCTGTTTTTT. The chain recombines TRBV5-1 with TRBJ2-2, with a weak D call TRBD1 (5 bases). The CDR3 has 15 amino acids. Looked up from germline, CDR1 is SGHRS and CDR2 is YFSETQ. Trimming cost V 5 bases and J 3 bases, with 14 bases left between them. The full variable domain, completed using reference TRBV5-1 and TRBJ2-2, is KAGVTQTPRYLIKTRGQQVTLSCSPISGHRSVSWYQQTPGQGLQFLFEYFSETQRNKGNFPGRFSGRQFSNSRSEMNVSTLELGDSALYLCASRWGLADTGELFFGEGSRLTVL.

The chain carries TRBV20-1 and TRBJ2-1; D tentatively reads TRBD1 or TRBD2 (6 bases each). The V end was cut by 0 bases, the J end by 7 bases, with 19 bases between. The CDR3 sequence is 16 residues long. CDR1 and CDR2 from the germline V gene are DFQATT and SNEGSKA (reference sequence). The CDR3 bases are TGCAGTGCTAGAGATTTGGGGGGACAACCGGGGAATGAGCAGTTCTTC. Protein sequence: CSARDLGGQPGNEQFF.

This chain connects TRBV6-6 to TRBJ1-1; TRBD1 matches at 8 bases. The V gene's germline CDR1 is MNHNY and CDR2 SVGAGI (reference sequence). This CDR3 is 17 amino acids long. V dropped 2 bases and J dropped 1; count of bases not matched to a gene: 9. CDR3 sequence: CASSYRQGAVENTEAFF. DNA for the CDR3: TGTGCCAGCAGTTACCGTCAGGGGGCGGTTGAGAACACTGAAGCTTTCTTT.

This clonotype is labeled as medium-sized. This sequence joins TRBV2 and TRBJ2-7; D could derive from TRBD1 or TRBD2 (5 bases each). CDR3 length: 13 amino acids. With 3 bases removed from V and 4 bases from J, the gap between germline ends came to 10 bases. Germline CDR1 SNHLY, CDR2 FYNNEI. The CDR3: CASSELRGYEQYF. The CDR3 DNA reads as TGTGCCAGCAGTGAGCTGAGGGGTTACGAGCAGTACTTC.

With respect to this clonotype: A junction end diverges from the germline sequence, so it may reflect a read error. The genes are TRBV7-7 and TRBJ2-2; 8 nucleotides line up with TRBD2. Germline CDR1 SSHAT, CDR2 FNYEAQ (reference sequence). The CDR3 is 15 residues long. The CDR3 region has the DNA TGTGCAAGCAGCTCTCAAGCGGGAGCGACCGGGGAGCTGTATTTT. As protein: CASSSQAGATGELYF.

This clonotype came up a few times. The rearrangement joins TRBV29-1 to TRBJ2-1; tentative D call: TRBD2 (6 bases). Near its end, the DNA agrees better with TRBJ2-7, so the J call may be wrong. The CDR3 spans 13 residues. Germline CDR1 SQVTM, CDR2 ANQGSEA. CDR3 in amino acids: CSVERDTYNGQYF. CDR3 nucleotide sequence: TGCAGCGTTGAGCGGGATACCTACAATGGGCAGTACTTC.

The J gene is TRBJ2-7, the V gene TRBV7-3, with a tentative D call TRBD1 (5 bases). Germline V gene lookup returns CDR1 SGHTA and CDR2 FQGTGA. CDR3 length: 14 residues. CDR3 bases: TGTGCAGCAGCTCGCGACAGCCCACAAGACGAGCAGTACTTC. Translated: CAAARDSPQDEQYF. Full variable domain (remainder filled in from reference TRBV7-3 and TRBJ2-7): GAGVSQTPSNKVTEKGKYVELRCDPISGHTALYWYRQSLGQGPEFLIYFQGTGAADDSGLPNDRFFAVRPEGSVSTLKIQRTERGDSAVYLCAAARDSPQDEQYFGPGTRLTVT.

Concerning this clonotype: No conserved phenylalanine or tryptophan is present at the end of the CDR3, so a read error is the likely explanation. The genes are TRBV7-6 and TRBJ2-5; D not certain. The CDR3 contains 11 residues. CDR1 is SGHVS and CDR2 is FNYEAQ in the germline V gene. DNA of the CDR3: TGTGCCAGTAGCTCCGGAGAGACCCAGTACTGC. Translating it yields CASSSGETQYC.

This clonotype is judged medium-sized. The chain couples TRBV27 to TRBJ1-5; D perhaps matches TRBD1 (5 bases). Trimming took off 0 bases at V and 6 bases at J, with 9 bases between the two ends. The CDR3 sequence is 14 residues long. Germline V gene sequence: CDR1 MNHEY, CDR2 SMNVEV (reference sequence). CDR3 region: CASSLSGVGQPQHF. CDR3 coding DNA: TGTGCCAGCAGTTTATCGGGGGTGGGTCAGCCCCAGCATTTT.

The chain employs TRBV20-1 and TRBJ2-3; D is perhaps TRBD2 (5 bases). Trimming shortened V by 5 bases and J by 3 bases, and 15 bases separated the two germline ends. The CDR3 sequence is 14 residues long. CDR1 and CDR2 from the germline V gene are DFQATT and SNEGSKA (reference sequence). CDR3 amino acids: CSAGLGVGTDTQYF. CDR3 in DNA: TGCAGTGCTGGGCTCGGGGTGGGTACAGATACGCAGTATTTT.

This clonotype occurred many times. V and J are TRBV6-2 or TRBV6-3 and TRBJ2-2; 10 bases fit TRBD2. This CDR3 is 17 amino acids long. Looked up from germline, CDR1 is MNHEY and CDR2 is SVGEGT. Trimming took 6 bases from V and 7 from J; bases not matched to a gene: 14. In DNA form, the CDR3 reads TGTGCCAGCAGCCTCGGCTCCGGACTAGCGGAGGGCGGGGAGCTGTTTTTT. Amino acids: CASSLGSGLAEGGELFF.

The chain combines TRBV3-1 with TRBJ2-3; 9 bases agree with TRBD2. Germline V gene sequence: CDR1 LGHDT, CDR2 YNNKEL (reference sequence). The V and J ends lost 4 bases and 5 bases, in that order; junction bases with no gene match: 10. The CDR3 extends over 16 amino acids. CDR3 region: CASSLSGSASVDTQYF. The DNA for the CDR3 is TGTGCCAGCAGCCTTAGCGGGAGTGCCTCGGTAGATACGCAGTATTTT.

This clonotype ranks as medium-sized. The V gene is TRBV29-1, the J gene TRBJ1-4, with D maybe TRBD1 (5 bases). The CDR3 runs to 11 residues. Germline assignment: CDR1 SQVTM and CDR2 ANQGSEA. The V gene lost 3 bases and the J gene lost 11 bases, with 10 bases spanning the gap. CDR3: CSVEGKGKLFF. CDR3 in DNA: TGCAGCGTTGAGGGGAAGGGGAAACTGTTTTTT. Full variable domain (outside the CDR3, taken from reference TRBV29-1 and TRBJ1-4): SAVISQKPSRDICQRGTSLTIQCQVDSQVTMMFWYRQQPGQSLTLIATANQGSEATYESGFVIDKFPISRPNLTFSTLTVSNMSPEDSSIYLCSVEGKGKLFFGSGTQLSVL.

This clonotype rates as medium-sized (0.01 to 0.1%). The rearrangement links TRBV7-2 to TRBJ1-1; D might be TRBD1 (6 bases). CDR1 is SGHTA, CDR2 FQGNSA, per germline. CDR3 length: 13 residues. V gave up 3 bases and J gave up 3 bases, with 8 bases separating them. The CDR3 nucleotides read TGTGCCAGCAGCTTTCACAGGGACACTGAAGCTTTCTTT. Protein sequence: CASSFHRDTEAFF. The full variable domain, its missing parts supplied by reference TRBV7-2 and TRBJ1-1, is GAGVSQSPSNKVTEKGKDVELRCDPISGHTALYWYRQSLGQGLEFLIYFQGNSAPDKSGLPSDRFSAERTGGSVSTLTIQRTQQEDSAVYLCASSFHRDTEAFFGQGTRLTVV.

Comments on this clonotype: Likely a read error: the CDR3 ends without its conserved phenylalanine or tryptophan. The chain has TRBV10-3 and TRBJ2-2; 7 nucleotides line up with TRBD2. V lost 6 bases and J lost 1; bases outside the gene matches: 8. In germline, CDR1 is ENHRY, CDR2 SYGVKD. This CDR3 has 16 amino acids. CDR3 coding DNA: TGTGCCATCAGAAAAACGAGCGGGGAGAACACCGGGGAGCTGTTTCTT. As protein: CAIRKTSGENTGELFL.